This TCR beta chain comes out of a study of T cells in Graves' hyperthyroidism and ophthalmopathy. With 8 bases clipped from V and 1 base from J, the junction kept 9 bases outside the gene matches. The CDR3 extends over 15 amino acids. Germline values: CDR1 SQVTM, CDR2 ANQGSEA. Patients counted as stable if ophthalmopathy did not develop within 18 months. Together with thyroid ultrasound, orbital computed tomography, serum thyroxine and TRAb, clinical symptoms were used for diagnoses. PBMCs were sourced from 9 to 10 ml fresh peripheral blood. There were TCR beta CDR3 regions amplified from RNA transcripts. Initially, a first-round RT-PCR of the TCR CDR3 employed the HTBI primer set. TCRdb recomputed calls from the multiplex PCR reads with MiXCR, one row per CDR3 protein. The sample lists hundreds of thousands of distinct CDR3 sequences, 15% to 20% occurring once.

The receptor's source is a woman aged 18 to 35 with Graves' hyperthyroidism. The V call is TRBV29-1, the J call TRBJ2-5; 11 bases fit TRBD2. Sequencing was done on a sample of blood. CDR3 residues: CSQLRLAGGQETQYF. The CDR3 nucleotides are TGCAGCCAATTGCGGCTAGCGGGAGGCCAAGAGACCCAGTACTTC.